The clone carrying this TCR beta chain was observed a few times. V lost 3 bases to trimming and J lost 0 bases, with 12 bases between them. CDR3 length: 15 amino acids. The germline CDR1 and CDR2 sequences are MGHDK and SYGVNS. TCRdb recomputed calls from the RT-PCR reads with MiXCR, one row per CDR3 protein. The sample has 500,000 to 750,000 distinct CDR3 sequences, around 15% seen once. This sample is drawn from a study of response to subunit inactivated influenza vaccine. V gene TRBV25-1 combines with J gene TRBJ2-7; weak D call: TRBD1 (6 bases). This TCR derives from a man aged 50 to 59 who received an inactivated influenza vaccine. The source material was PBMCs from blood, sampled approximately 13 days after vaccination. CDR3 in amino acids: CASSDSSGASYEQYF. The CDR3 coding sequence is TGTGCCAGCAGTGATTCCTCAGGGGCCTCCTACGAGCAGTACTTC.